This T cell receptor beta chain came from a study of cytomegalovirus exposure and HLA in healthy donors. In the study overall: Unique TCRs numbering around 80 million, obtained from HLA-typed donors, made up an early data release.

Notes on the study in general: Overall, about 160 TCR beta chains were annotated as cytomegalovirus-associated. Cytomegalovirus status was reportedly diagnosed by the classifier with high specificity and sensitivity. A later analysis appeared to link common viral pathogens to several of the most significant clusters.

This PCR relied on a set of 60 Vbeta primers and 13 Jbeta primers. Profiled with immunoSEQ multiplex PCR; TCRdb holds only in-frame clones, not every one. The data show about 200,000 clones, 80% to 85% seen once. A word on this clone: Its target is not known.

Germline CDR1 is SGHRS and CDR2 is YFSETQ. Between the trimmed V and J ends, which lost 2 bases and 3 bases, there was a span of 21 bases. CDR3 length equals 18 residues. The source material was PBMCs. The receptor was isolated from a young woman in good health and CMV-seronegative. The V call is TRBV5-1, the J call TRBJ2-4; D is perhaps TRBD1 (6 bases). CDR3 nucleotide sequence: TGCGCCAGCAGCTTCGACCCACCAGGGGTTAAGGGCAAAAACATTCAGTACTTC. Amino acid sequence: CASSFDPPGVKGKNIQYF.